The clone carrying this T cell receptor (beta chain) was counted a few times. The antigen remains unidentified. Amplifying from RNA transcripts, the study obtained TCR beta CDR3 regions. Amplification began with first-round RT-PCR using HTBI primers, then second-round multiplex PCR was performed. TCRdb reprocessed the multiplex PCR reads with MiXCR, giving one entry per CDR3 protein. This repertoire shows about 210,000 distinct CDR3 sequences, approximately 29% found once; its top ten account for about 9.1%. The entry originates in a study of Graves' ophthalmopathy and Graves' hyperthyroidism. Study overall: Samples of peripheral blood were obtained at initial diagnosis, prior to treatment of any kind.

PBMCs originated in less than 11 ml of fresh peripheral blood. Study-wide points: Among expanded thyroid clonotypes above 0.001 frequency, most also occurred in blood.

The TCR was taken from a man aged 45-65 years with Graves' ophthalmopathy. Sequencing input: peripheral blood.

The CDR3, as DNA: TGTGCCAGCAGTTACGCGGGGGCAGGAACCTACGAGCAGTACTTC. Amino acid sequence: CASSYAGAGTYEQYF. The rearrangement links TRBV6-5 to TRBJ2-7; TRBD2 is a possible D gene (7 bases). Germline lookup yields CDR1 MNHEY and CDR2 SVGAGI. The V end lost 2 bases, the J end lost 2 bases, and 13 bases lay between the germline ends. The CDR3 has 15 amino acids.